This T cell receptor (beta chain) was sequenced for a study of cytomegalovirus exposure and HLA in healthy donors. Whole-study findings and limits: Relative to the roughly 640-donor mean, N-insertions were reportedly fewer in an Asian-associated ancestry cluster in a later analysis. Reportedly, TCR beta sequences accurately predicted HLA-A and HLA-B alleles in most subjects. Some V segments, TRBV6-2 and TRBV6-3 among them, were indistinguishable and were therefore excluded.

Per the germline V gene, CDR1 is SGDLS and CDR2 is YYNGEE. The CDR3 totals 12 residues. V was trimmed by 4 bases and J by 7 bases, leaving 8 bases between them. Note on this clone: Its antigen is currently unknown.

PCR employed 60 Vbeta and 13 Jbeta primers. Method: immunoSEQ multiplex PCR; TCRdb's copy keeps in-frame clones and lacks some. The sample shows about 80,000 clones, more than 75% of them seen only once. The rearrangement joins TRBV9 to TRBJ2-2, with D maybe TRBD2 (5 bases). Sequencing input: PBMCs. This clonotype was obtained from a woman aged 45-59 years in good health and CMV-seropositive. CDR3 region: CASSQRVGELFF. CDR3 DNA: TGTGCCAGCAGCCAGAGGGTCGGGGAGCTGTTTTTT.